This T cell receptor beta chain was observed in a study of graft-versus-host responses after intestinal transplantation. As for the study in general: Anti-thymocyte globulin induction was given to all recipients, followed by tacrolimus and steroids for around three years.

Per germline, CDR1 SGHTS and CDR2 YDEGEE. This CDR3 contains 15 residues. The V end lost 2 bases, the J end lost 6 bases, and 18 bases lay between the germline ends. The culture paired some 200,000 irradiated violet-dye-labeled stimulators with some 200,000 CFSE-labeled responders. TCRdb's copy holds only in-frame clones and misses some; the assay was immunoSEQ multiplex PCR. The sample records 21,000 or so clones, 50% to 70% being singletons. Sequenced here: alloreactive CD4+ T cells from a mixed lymphocyte reaction culture, sampled before intestinal transplant. Documented subset: CFSE-low proliferating T cells sorted from approximately six-day pre-transplant mixed lymphocyte reaction (GvH or HvG direction). The TCR originated in a human patient who received an intestinal transplant. The J gene is TRBJ2-7, the V gene TRBV5-8, with D perhaps matching TRBD1 (6 bases). The CDR3, as DNA: TGTGCCAGCAGCTTTGCTGGAATCACAGGGCTCGAGCAGTACTTC. It codes for CASSFAGITGLEQYF.